The 30 T cell receptor beta chains given below trace back to one sample, sequenced in a study of vaccination and CD4 T cells after COVID-19. These receptors are not linked to any known antigen. Cultured CD4+ T-cell DNA underwent Oncomine TCR Beta short-read sequencing. TCRdb redid the calling of the PCR reads with MiXCR, one entry per CDR3 protein. The table includes 15,000 to 20,000 distinct CDR3 sequences, 50% to 65% detected once. Regarding time point: late sampling 161 to 241 days after vaccination in three convalescent patients. The treatment denotes: roughly 10-day PBMC culture with coronavirus spike peptide pools or control peptides (ViraFEST assay). Material: CD4+ T cells from blood, cultured in vitro, obtained about 7 months after SARS-CoV-2 vaccination. The receptors stem from a human donor who had recovered from COVID-19.

The CDR3 coding sequence is TGTGCCATCAGTGAGGAAAAGGGGCCCTACCAAGAGACCCAGTACTTC. It codes for CAISEEKGPYQETQYF. The chain recombines TRBV10-3 with TRBJ2-5; D possibly corresponds to TRBD1 (5 bases). The CDR3 has 16 residues. The germline V gene encodes CDR1 ENHRY and CDR2 SYGVKD. V was trimmed by 2 bases and J by 0 bases, leaving 13 bases between them.

To note about this clonotype: The junction does not match germline at one end; this may be a read error. This chain uses TRBV20-1 with TRBJ1-1; TRBD1 matches 10 bases. The CDR3 length is 13 residues. Germline V CDR1 and CDR2: DFQATT, SNEGSKA (reference sequence). The CDR3 sequence: CSADGTGVIRAFF. CDR3 coding DNA: TGTAGTGCAGACGGGACAGGGGTAATAAGGGCTTTCTTT.

The chain links TRBV20-1 to TRBJ2-3; TRBD2 matches at 8 bases. Losses at the gene ends were 1 base for V and 5 bases for J; bases not matched to a gene: 8. CDR1 is DFQATT, CDR2 SNEGSKA, per germline (reference sequence). CDR3 length: 15 amino acids. In nucleotides, the CDR3 is TGCAGTGCTAGAGTCACGGGGGGGCCAGGAGATACGCAGTATTTT. Encoded protein: CSARVTGGPGDTQYF.

In this sample, this clonotype turned up a few times. The chain combines TRBV24-1 with TRBJ2-1, with TRBD1 as a possible D gene (5 bases). V was trimmed by 0 bases and J by 14 bases, leaving 10 bases between them. The length of the CDR3 is 12 residues. Germline loops: CDR1 KGHDR, CDR2 SFDVKD. The CDR3, as DNA: TGTGCCACCAGTGATTTGAGACAGAATGAGTTCTTC. Protein product: CATSDLRQNEFF.

This clonotype was seen once. The chain is built from TRBV7-3 and TRBJ1-2; TRBD1 agrees at 10 bases. Trimming cost V 4 bases and J 7 bases; bases outside gene matches: 6. The germline gives CDR1 SGHTA, CDR2 FQGTGA. This CDR3 has 14 amino acids. The CDR3 loop is CASSSTGTGVGYTF. The CDR3 region has the DNA TGTGCCAGCAGCTCCACCGGGACAGGGGTTGGCTACACCTTC.

The chain has TRBV7-3 and TRBJ2-2; tentatively, D is TRBD2 (6 bases). V gave up 3 bases and J gave up 8 bases, with 19 bases separating them. Germline V gene sequence: CDR1 SGHTA, CDR2 FQGTGA. The CDR3 is 16 residues long. CDR3 amino acids: CASSFTEGASRGELFF. CDR3 bases: TGTGCCAGCAGCTTTACGGAGGGCGCCTCGAGAGGGGAGCTGTTTTTT.

The chain is built from TRBV11-2 and TRBJ1-6, with D unclear. Germline CDR1 is SGHAT and CDR2 is FQNNGV. CDR3 length: 14 amino acids. V was trimmed by 3 bases and J by 7 bases, leaving 10 bases between them. CDR3 protein: CASSFRGRNSPLHF. DNA for the CDR3: TGTGCCAGCAGCTTTCGAGGAAGGAATTCACCCCTCCACTTT.

The chain recombines TRBV6-5 with TRBJ2-7; D perhaps matches TRBD2 (5 bases). Per germline, CDR1 MNHEY and CDR2 SVGAGI. V lost 4 bases, J lost 0 bases, and 10 bases lay in between. The CDR3 is 14 residues long. The CDR3: CASSSDWGSYEQYF. The CDR3 nucleotides are TGTGCCAGCAGTTCGGACTGGGGCTCCTACGAGCAGTACTTC.

This rearrangement joins TRBV27 to TRBJ1-2; 12 nucleotides agree with TRBD1. The CDR3 loop spans 15 amino acids. CDR1 is MNHEY and CDR2 is SMNVEV in the germline V gene (reference sequence). V gave up 5 bases and J gave up 4 bases; unmatched junction bases: 5. The CDR3 DNA follows: TGTGCCAGCAGTCTCCGGGACAGGGGGCCCTATGGCTACACCTTC. Translated: CASSLRDRGPYGYTF.

The rearrangement links TRBV6-1 to TRBJ2-3, with TRBD2 identical over 8 bases. Per germline, CDR1 MNHNS and CDR2 SASEGT. CDR3 length: 14 amino acids. Trimming took 6 bases from V and 7 from J; bases not matched to a gene: 9. In nucleotides, the CDR3 is TGTGCCAGCAGAAAAAGGACTAGCACGAATACGCAGTATTTT. It translates to CASRKRTSTNTQYF.

The chain carries TRBV10-3 and TRBJ2-3, with D maybe TRBD2 (6 bases). Germline assignment: CDR1 ENHRY and CDR2 SYGVKD. Trimming stripped 2 bases from V and 0 bases from J, with 12 bases between. CDR3 size: 16 residues. The CDR3 sequence is CAISELSAGSTDTQYF. CDR3 nucleotides: TGTGCCATCAGTGAGCTTTCAGCGGGCAGCACAGATACGCAGTATTTT.

This clonotype was seen once. The rearrangement links TRBV24-1 to TRBJ2-1, with 10 bases lining up with TRBD1. The CDR3 has 16 residues. Germline V lookup: CDR1 KGHDR, CDR2 SFDVKD. Unmatched junction bases numbered 10, after V lost 4 bases and J lost 8 bases. The CDR3 spells CATSEGTGAPPDEQFF. The CDR3 region has the DNA TGTGCCACCAGTGAGGGGACAGGGGCTCCCCCCGATGAGCAGTTCTTC.

A few counts support this clonotype. The chain links TRBV6-5 to TRBJ1-1; D uncertain. Germline CDR1 reads MNHEY; CDR2 reads SVGAGI. Trimming removed 4 bases at V and 8 bases at J, with 8 bases between. This CDR3 comprises 11 residues. The CDR3 bases are TGTGCCAGCAGTTCGTCGGGCGAAGCTTTCTTT. This encodes CASSSSGEAFF.

V usage is TRBV20-1 and J usage is TRBJ1-3; the D is unclear. Germline V lookup: CDR1 DFQATT, CDR2 SNEGSKA (reference sequence). The CDR3 is 13 residues long. V was clipped by 0 bases and J by 4 bases, with 7 bases between them. CDR3 sequence: CSARDLQGNTIYF. DNA for the CDR3: TGCAGTGCTAGAGATCTTCAGGGAAACACCATATATTTT.

In its sample, this clonotype was seen a few times. The J gene is TRBJ2-1, the V gene TRBV24-1; the D is unclear. The length of the CDR3 is 15 residues. Germline lookup yields CDR1 KGHDR and CDR2 SFDVKD. Trimming took off 3 bases at V and 5 bases at J, with 13 bases between the two ends. CDR3 residues: CATSDTQMGDNEQFF. In nucleotides, the CDR3 is TGTGCCACCAGTGATACCCAGATGGGCGACAATGAGCAGTTCTTC.

This clonotype was seen a few times. The chain joins TRBV20-1 to TRBJ1-2; 7 nucleotides agree with TRBD1. Germline-derived CDR1 and CDR2 are DFQATT and SNEGSKA (reference sequence). Trimming at V came to 1 base and at J to 4 bases, leaving 6 bases not matched to a gene. This CDR3 spans 14 amino acids. The CDR3, as DNA: TGCAGTGCTAGAGTCGACAGGGCGGCCTATGGCTACACCTTC. This codes for CSARVDRAAYGYTF.

V is TRBV6-2 or TRBV6-3 and J is TRBJ1-1, with TRBD1 matching 7 bases. V dropped 5 bases and J dropped 3; count of bases not matched to a gene: 6. CDR1 MNHEY and CDR2 SVGEGT come from the germline V gene. The CDR3 has 14 amino acids. The DNA for the CDR3 is TGTGCCAGCAGTGCGACAGGGTGGGACACTGAAGCTTTCTTT. This gives the protein CASSATGWDTEAFF.

This clonotype was counted between two and nine times. The chain couples TRBV20-1 to TRBJ1-5; D remains unclear. The germline gives CDR1 DFQATT, CDR2 SNEGSKA (reference sequence). The CDR3 covers 17 residues. V lost 0 bases and J lost 3, with 18 bases in between. The CDR3 region has the DNA TGCAGTGCTAGAGACCCTGCAGGCAATCTTAACAATCAGCCCCAGCATTTT. It encodes CSARDPAGNLNNQPQHF.

The rearrangement uses TRBV7-9 and TRBJ2-1, with 11 bases that match TRBD2. The CDR3 spans 17 residues. J was trimmed by 9 bases and V by 1 base; bases with no gene match: 11. CDR1 is SEHNR and CDR2 is FQNEAQ in the germline V gene (reference sequence). The CDR3 region is CASSLVKLLAGDPEQFF. The CDR3 bases are TGTGCCAGCAGCTTAGTAAAGTTACTAGCGGGAGATCCTGAGCAGTTCTTC.

This chain joins TRBV5-4 and TRBJ2-5; TRBD1 or TRBD2 may be the D gene (5 bases each). The V end lost 0 bases, the J end lost 4 bases, and 16 bases lay between the germline ends. The CDR3 has 16 residues. The germline V gene has CDR1 SGHNT and CDR2 YYREEE (reference sequence). DNA for the CDR3: TGTGCCAGCAGCTTGGGATTTGGGGACCTAGGAGAGACCCAGTACTTC. Amino acid sequence: CASSLGFGDLGETQYF.

This sequence joins TRBV7-2 and TRBJ2-3; D gene uncertain. V dropped 10 bases and J dropped 0 bases, with 11 bases sitting between them. Germline loops: CDR1 SGHTA, CDR2 FQGNSA. CDR3 length: 13 amino acids. DNA for the CDR3: TGTGCCACCGAAGCACAAAGCACAGATACGCAGTATTTT. The encoded protein is CATEAQSTDTQYF.

The chain joins TRBV20-1 to TRBJ2-5; 7 bases fit TRBD2. Per the germline V gene, CDR1 is DFQATT and CDR2 is SNEGSKA (reference sequence). Unmatched junction bases numbered 4, after V lost 6 bases and J lost 0 bases. The CDR3 length is 13 residues. The CDR3 sequence is CSAERGYQETQYF. The CDR3 nucleotides are TGCAGTGCAGAGCGGGGCTACCAAGAGACCCAGTACTTC.

This clonotype came up a few times. The CDR3 sequence: CSARGGTVALREQYF. Written as DNA, the CDR3 is TGCAGTGCTAGAGGCGGGACAGTTGCCCTTCGCGAGCAGTACTTC. The chain has TRBV20-1 and TRBJ2-7; TRBD1 might be the D (7 bases). The germline gives CDR1 DFQATT, CDR2 SNEGSKA (reference sequence). V lost 1 base, J lost 6 bases, and 19 bases lay in between. The CDR3 is made up of 15 amino acids.

The rearrangement links TRBV20-1 to TRBJ2-3; 7 bases are shared with TRBD1. This CDR3 is built from 13 residues. Trimming removed 3 bases from V and 6 bases from J; junction bases left unmatched: 6. Per germline, CDR1 DFQATT and CDR2 SNEGSKA (reference sequence). CDR3 loop: CSASKGASDTQYF. The CDR3, as DNA: TGCAGTGCTAGTAAGGGGGCTAGTGATACGCAGTATTTT.

The gene calls are TRBV28 and TRBJ1-5; D call uncertain. The CDR3 contains 15 residues. Trimming took 1 base from V and 3 from J, leaving 10 bases between them. Per the germline V gene, CDR1 is MDHEN and CDR2 is SYDVKM. The CDR3 loop is CASSLFRGDNQPQHF. In DNA, the CDR3 is TGTGCCAGCAGTTTATTCCGGGGAGACAATCAGCCCCAGCATTTT.

This clonotype has a handful of counts. The chain has TRBV6-1 and TRBJ2-3; either TRBD1 or TRBD2 may fit D (5 bases each). In germline, CDR1 is MNHNS, CDR2 SASEGT. Trimming removed 6 bases from V and 4 bases from J, with 17 bases in between. The CDR3 extends over 15 amino acids. The CDR3 DNA follows: TGTGCCAGCAGGAGGCAGGCAGGGAGCGCAGATACGCAGTATTTT. Protein product: CASRRQAGSADTQYF.

This clonotype turned up a few times. The genes are TRBV19 and TRBJ2-7, with 8 positions matching TRBD1. With 3 bases clipped from V and 5 bases from J, the junction kept 9 bases outside the gene matches. The CDR3 loop spans 15 amino acids. From germline, CDR1 is LNHDA and CDR2 SQIVND (reference sequence). Here the CDR3 DNA reads TGTGCCAGTAGTATTGGGCCAGGGGGCTTCAACGAGCAGTACTTC. This translates into CASSIGPGGFNEQYF. Based on the CDR3 plus reference TRBV19 and TRBJ2-7, the full variable domain is DGGITQSPKYLFRKEGQNVTLSCEQNLNHDAMYWYRQDPGQGLRLIYYSQIVNDFQKGDIAEGYSVSREKKESFPLTVTSAQKNPTAFYLCASSIGPGGFNEQYFGPGTRLTVT.

This clonotype was recorded a few times. The V gene is TRBV24-1, the J gene TRBJ2-5; D is possibly TRBD1 or TRBD2 (5 bases each). This CDR3 has 15 residues. Germline V gene lookup returns CDR1 KGHDR and CDR2 SFDVKD. Between the trimmed V and J ends, which lost 2 bases and 3 bases, there was a span of 12 bases. The DNA for the CDR3 is TGTGCCACCAGTGATTCCCAGGGAGCTAAAGAGACCCAGTACTTC. Translating it yields CATSDSQGAKETQYF.

The rearrangement uses TRBV28 and TRBJ1-6; TRBD1 matches at 9 bases. Germline assignment: CDR1 MDHEN and CDR2 SYDVKM. J gave up 10 bases and V 8 bases, and 9 bases lay outside the gene matches. There are 14 residues in the CDR3. Here the CDR3 DNA reads TGTGCCAGCGCCTGGGGACAGGGCGGCTCACCCCTCCACTTT. Translated, it gives CASAWGQGGSPLHF.

This clonotype was counted a few times. The chain joins TRBV6-5 to TRBJ1-2, with a possible D match to TRBD1 (6 bases). The germline V gene has CDR1 MNHEY and CDR2 SVGAGI. The V gene lost 3 bases and the J gene lost 7 bases, with 18 bases spanning the gap. This CDR3 region has 15 residues. The CDR3 nucleotides read TGTGCCAGCAGTTATCTGACAGGTCCTATGGGTGGCTACACCTTC. Encoded protein: CASSYLTGPMGGYTF.